This is a list of T cell receptor beta chains from one sample in a study of T cell responses to AZD1222 COVID-19 vaccine. Profiling relied on immunoSEQ multiplex PCR, and the TCRdb table lists in-frame clones only, not all of them. The sample records about 260,000 clones, 90% to 95% being singletons. Specimen: peripheral blood, collected on day 0 of AZD1222 vaccination. These receptors came from an adult in good health. CDR3s include the opening cysteine and the closing phenylalanine or tryptophan. The D gene is left open where the match is weak. Clone size appears in some rows only: once, few, many, or a class for an expanded clone.

cdr3_nt cdr3_aa j_call v_call d_call clone_size
TGTGCCAGCAGCCAAGTACAGGGGATGGCCCTCCACTTT CASSQVQGMALHF TRBJ1-6 TRBV3-1/TRBV3-2 TRBD1 NA
TGTGCCAGCGGACAGGGAGGCGTCGCTAATGAAAAACTGTTTTTT CASGQGGVANEKLFF TRBJ1-4 TRBV28 TRBD1 NA
TGCGCCAGCAGCTTGGTATCTAGCGGGAGCGGTGAGCAGTTCTTC CASSLVSSGSGEQFF TRBJ2-1 TRBV5-1 TRBD2 NA
TGTGCCAGCAGCCAAGGGCTAGCGGAGTACAATGAGCAGTTCTTC CASSQGLAEYNEQFF TRBJ2-1 TRBV3-1/TRBV3-2 TRBD2 NA
TGCAGCTCAGCCCTTGGGAGCACAGATACGCAGTATTTT CSSALGSTDTQYF TRBJ2-3 TRBV29-1 NA NA
TGTGCCAGCAGCAGAACTAGCGGGAAGCAGTTCTTC CASSRTSGKQFF TRBJ2-1 TRBV11-2 TRBD2 NA
TGTGCCAGCAGCGTGCATGGGCAGACTGGAAACACCATATATTTT CASSVHGQTGNTIYF TRBJ1-3 TRBV5-8 NA NA
TGTGCCAGCAGCTTAGGACGGGCCCTCGAGCAGTACTTC CASSLGRALEQYF TRBJ2-7 TRBV13 NA NA
TGTGCCAGTGGACAGGCGGCCTACGAGCAGTACTTC CASGQAAYEQYF TRBJ2-7 TRBV2 TRBD1 NA
TGTGCCAGCAGGCCAGGGTTTTATAATTCACCCCTCCACTTT CASRPGFYNSPLHF TRBJ1-6 TRBV2 NA NA
TGTGCCAGCAGTGAGAGAGGAGTATACGAGCAGTACTTC CASSERGVYEQYF TRBJ2-7 TRBV6-1 NA NA
TGTGCCAGCAGTTACTATGGGGAGTCCTACGAGCAGTACTTC CASSYYGESYEQYF TRBJ2-7 TRBV6-5 NA NA
TGTGCCAGCAGCTCGAACACTGAAGCTTTCTTT CASSSNTEAFF TRBJ1-1 TRBV3-1/TRBV3-2 NA NA
TGTGCCAGCACCGGGGGATTCGGGGCTTTCTTT CASTGGFGAFF TRBJ1-1 TRBV27 NA NA
TGTGCCAGCAATCAGGGGTACGAGCAGTACTTC CASNQGYEQYF TRBJ2-7 TRBV2 NA once
TGTGCCAGCAGCCTTCGACAGGGGGCGGGTAATGAAAAACTGTTTTTT CASSLRQGAGNEKLFF TRBJ1-4 TRBV4-2 TRBD1 NA
TGTGCCAGCTCACCAGGACAGGGAAGTTCACCCCTCCACTTT CASSPGQGSSPLHF TRBJ1-6 TRBV18 TRBD1 NA
TGCGCCAGCAGTCCGGGACAGGGGAACAAGTTGGACTTC CASSPGQGNKLDF TRBJ2-7 TRBV4-3 TRBD1 NA
TGCGCCAGCAGCCAAGATCCGGGGACAACCGGGGAGCTGTTTTTT CASSQDPGTTGELFF TRBJ2-2 TRBV4-1 NA NA
TGTGCCAGCAGCATCGGGACAGTAGCCTACGAGCAGTACTTC CASSIGTVAYEQYF TRBJ2-7 TRBV11-2 TRBD1 NA
TGCGCCAGCAGCTTGAGGGGGACAGATACGCAGTATTTT CASSLRGTDTQYF TRBJ2-3 TRBV5-1 NA many
TGTGCCAGCAGTGAATATAGGGAGGGTGAAAAACTGTTTTTT CASSEYREGEKLFF TRBJ1-4 TRBV2 NA NA
TGTGCCAGCAGTCCTCATGGGGGGGCCTACGAGCAGTACTTC CASSPHGGAYEQYF TRBJ2-7 TRBV27 TRBD2 NA
TGCGCCAGCAGCAAAGCCGGGACAAGGAGCTCCTACGAGCAGTACTTC CASSKAGTRSSYEQYF TRBJ2-7 TRBV5-1 NA NA
TGCAGCGTTGAAGTCGGGAGATTCCCGCTCTCTGGAAACACCATATATTTT CSVEVGRFPLSGNTIYF TRBJ1-3 TRBV29-1 NA few
TGTGCCAGCAGCGCCCGGACTAGCGGATTACGGGAGCAGTACTTC CASSARTSGLREQYF TRBJ2-7 TRBV27 TRBD2 NA
TGCAGTGCTAGCGGGGTGGCAGACGCTTTCTTT CSASGVADAFF TRBJ1-1 TRBV20-1 NA few
TGTGCCAGCAGCACGGACTGGGACACTGAAGCTTTCTTT CASSTDWDTEAFF TRBJ1-1 TRBV12-3/TRBV12-4 NA NA
TGTGCCAGCAGTTCTGGAGCGGGGGGCCGCAATGAGCAGTTCTTC CASSSGAGGRNEQFF TRBJ2-1 TRBV6-2/TRBV6-3 TRBD2 NA
TGCGCCAGCAGCTCGTTACAGGGTGGAACCGGGGAGCTGTTTTTT CASSSLQGGTGELFF TRBJ2-2 TRBV5-1 NA NA
TGCGCCAGCAGCCAAGATCTCGGGAACTCGGCAACTGGGGCCAACGTCCTGACTTTC CASSQDLGNSATGANVLTF TRBJ2-6 TRBV4-3 NA NA
TGCGCCAGCAGCTCCAGGACAGAGGGGGTCTATGGCTACACCTTC CASSSRTEGVYGYTF TRBJ1-2 TRBV5-1 NA NA
TGCGCCAGCAGCCCCTTAGCGGGAACCTACGAGCAGTACTTC CASSPLAGTYEQYF TRBJ2-7 TRBV5-1 TRBD2 NA
TGTGCCAGCAGTTTTGGACAGGGTACCTACGAGCAGTACTTC CASSFGQGTYEQYF TRBJ2-7 TRBV27 TRBD1 NA
TGTGCCACCAGTGATTCAACCCCCGTCCTGCCAGATACGCAGTATTTT CATSDSTPVLPDTQYF TRBJ2-3 TRBV24-1 NA NA
TGTGCCATCGGGGCGGGAGGCCAGACTAGCACAGATACGCAGTATTTT CAIGAGGQTSTDTQYF TRBJ2-3 TRBV7-2 TRBD2 once
TGTGCCAGTAGTACGGGAGTGGCGCTGACCTACAATGAGCAGTTCTTC CASSTGVALTYNEQFF TRBJ2-1 TRBV19 NA NA
TGCGCCAGCAGCTTAATGGGACAAGGGGGGAACGAGCAGTACTTC CASSLMGQGGNEQYF TRBJ2-7 TRBV5-1 NA NA
TGCGCCAGCAGCCAAGTGGTGCAGCGGCCAACGCGGGGGCTGTTTTTT CASSQVVQRPTRGLFF TRBJ2-2 TRBV4-1 NA NA
TGTGCCAGCAGCTCCAGCGGAAGCACAGATACGCAGTATTTT CASSSSGSTDTQYF TRBJ2-3 TRBV7-9 NA NA
TGTGCCAGCAGGACCAACTTCGGCCAGGGTTTTGGTGAGCAGTTCTTC CASRTNFGQGFGEQFF TRBJ2-1 TRBV28 NA NA
TGTGCCAGCAGCTTTAGGGGGAGTTCCGAGCAGTACTTC CASSFRGSSEQYF TRBJ2-7 TRBV7-9 NA NA
TGTGCCAGACCCGGACAGGGGGCCTGGAACACTGAAGCTTTCTTT CARPGQGAWNTEAFF TRBJ1-1 TRBV27 TRBD1 NA
TGTGCCAGCAGCCAAGATCTGGGACGGGGGACTGAAGCTTTCTTT CASSQDLGRGTEAFF TRBJ1-1 TRBV3-1/TRBV3-2 NA NA
TGCGCCGGATACATCACAGATACGCAGTATTTT CAGYITDTQYF TRBJ2-3 TRBV10-1 NA NA
TGCGCCACTAAAGGACAGGGGGCTAACACTGAAGCTTTCTTT CATKGQGANTEAFF TRBJ1-1 TRBV5-1 TRBD1 NA
TGCGCCAGCAGCTTGTTCGACAGGAACACTGAAGCTTTCTTT CASSLFDRNTEAFF TRBJ1-1 TRBV5-1 NA NA
TGTGCTACGCGCAGGACTGGGGGGACCCAGTACTTC CATRRTGGTQYF TRBJ2-5 TRBV6-5 NA NA
TGTGCCAGCAGCCAATTCGGGGATACGCAGTATTTT CASSQFGDTQYF TRBJ2-3 TRBV14 NA NA
TGTGCCAGCTCCCGAACTAGCGGGGGAGCCGACGAGCAGTACTTC CASSRTSGGADEQYF TRBJ2-7 TRBV18 TRBD2 NA
TGTGCCAGTAGTATGCCGAGCCGGGACAGGGACTACAATGAGCAGTTCTTC CASSMPSRDRDYNEQFF TRBJ2-1 TRBV19 TRBD1 NA
TGTGCCAGCAGCCGACAGGGGGGAAGCAATGAGCAGTTCTTC CASSRQGGSNEQFF TRBJ2-1 TRBV5-4 TRBD1 NA
TGTGCCAGCACCCCCCCCGGGACTACACCCCGCTACGAGCAGTACTTC CASTPPGTTPRYEQYF TRBJ2-7 TRBV11-2 TRBD2 NA
TGTGCCAGCAGTGAACCGCCCCCCAGGGGCAGGGCAAGGGCCGGGGAGCTGTTTTTT CASSEPPPRGRARAGELFF TRBJ2-2 TRBV2 NA NA
TGTGCCAGCAAGGTAGGGAACACTGAAGCTTTCTTT CASKVGNTEAFF TRBJ1-1 TRBV27 NA NA
TGCGCCAGTCGGACTGTATCGAATGAAAAACTGTTTTTT CASRTVSNEKLFF TRBJ1-4 TRBV10-2 NA NA
TGTGCCAGCAGTGAGGTCGGGTATAGCAATCAGCCCCAGCATTTT CASSEVGYSNQPQHF TRBJ1-5 TRBV2 NA NA
TGCAGTGCTATCCCGACACCGGAATTGACCTTC CSAIPTPELTF TRBJ1-2 TRBV20-1 NA NA
TGTGCCAGCAGAGACTCCGGGACCCGCTATGGCTACACCTTC CASRDSGTRYGYTF TRBJ1-2 TRBV28 NA NA
TGTGCCAGCAGTTTATTCCACCCCCCCGGAGACACCGGGGAGCTGTTTTTT CASSLFHPPGDTGELFF TRBJ2-2 TRBV28 NA once